This TCR beta chain was recovered during a study of control samples from healthy donors and cancer patients. V lost 1 base and J 4 bases, leaving 7 bases between the germline ends. Per the germline V gene, CDR1 is SGHDN and CDR2 is FVKESK. The CDR3 totals 13 residues. Sequenced by immunoSEQ multiplex PCR; TCRdb stores in-frame clones only, minus some. Of roughly 86,000 clones in the sample, 90% were seen once. The genes are TRBV14 and TRBJ1-2; D uncertain. This TCR derives from a woman aged 18-29 years in good health. The specimen was blood. CDR3 amino acids: CASSQGQSYGYTF. CDR3 DNA sequence: TGTGCCAGCAGCCAAGGCCAGTCCTATGGCTACACCTTC.